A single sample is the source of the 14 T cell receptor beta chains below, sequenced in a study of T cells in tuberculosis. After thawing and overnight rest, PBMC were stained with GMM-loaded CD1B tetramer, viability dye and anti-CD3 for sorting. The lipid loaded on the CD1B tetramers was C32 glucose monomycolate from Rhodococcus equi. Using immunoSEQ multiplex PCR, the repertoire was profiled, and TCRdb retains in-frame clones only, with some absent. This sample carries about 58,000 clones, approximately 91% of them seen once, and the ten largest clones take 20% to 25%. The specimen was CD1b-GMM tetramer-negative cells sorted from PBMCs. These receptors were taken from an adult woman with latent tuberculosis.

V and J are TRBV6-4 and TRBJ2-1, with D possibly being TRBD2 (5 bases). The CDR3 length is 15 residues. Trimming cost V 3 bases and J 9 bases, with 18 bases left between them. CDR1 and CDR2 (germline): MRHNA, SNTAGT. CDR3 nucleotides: TGTGCCAGCAGTGAAGGGAGCCGGGAATGGGGTGAGCAGTTCTTC. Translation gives CASSEGSREWGEQFF.

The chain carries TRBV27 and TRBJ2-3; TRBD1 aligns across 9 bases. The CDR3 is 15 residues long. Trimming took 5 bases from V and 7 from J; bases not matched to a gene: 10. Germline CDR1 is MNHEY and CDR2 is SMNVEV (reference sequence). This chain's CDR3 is CASSHRGRVGNTQYF. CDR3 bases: TGTGCCAGCAGTCACAGGGGGCGGGTTGGGAATACGCAGTATTTT.

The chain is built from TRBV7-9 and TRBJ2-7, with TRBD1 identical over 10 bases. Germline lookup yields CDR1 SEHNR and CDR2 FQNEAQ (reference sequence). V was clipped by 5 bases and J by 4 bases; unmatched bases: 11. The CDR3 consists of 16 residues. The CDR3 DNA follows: TGTGCCAGCAGCATAACCGGGACAGGGGCAGGGTACGAGCAGTACTTC. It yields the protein CASSITGTGAGYEQYF.

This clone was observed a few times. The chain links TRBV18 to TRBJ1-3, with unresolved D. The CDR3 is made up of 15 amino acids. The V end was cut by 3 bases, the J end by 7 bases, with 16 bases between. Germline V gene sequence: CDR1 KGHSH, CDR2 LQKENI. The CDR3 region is CASSPTPLDINTIYF. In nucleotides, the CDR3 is TGTGCCAGCTCACCTACACCCTTAGACATCAACACCATATATTTT.

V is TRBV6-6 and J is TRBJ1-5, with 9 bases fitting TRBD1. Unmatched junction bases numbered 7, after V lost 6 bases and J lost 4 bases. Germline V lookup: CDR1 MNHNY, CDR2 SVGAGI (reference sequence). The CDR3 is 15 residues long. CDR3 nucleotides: TGTGCCAGCAGGGGACAGGGAAGGGTGAATCAGCCCCAGCATTTT. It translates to CASRGQGRVNQPQHF.

CDR3 nucleotide sequence: TGTGCCAGCAGCAAAGCCGGGACAGAGAATGAAAAACTGTTTTTT. Encoded protein: CASSKAGTENEKLFF. This chain joins TRBV7-9 and TRBJ1-4; the match to TRBD1 covers 7 bases. This CDR3 has 15 amino acids. The V segment lost 5 bases and the J segment 5 bases; nucleotides outside the gene matches: 8. Germline lookup yields CDR1 SEHNR and CDR2 FQNEAQ (reference sequence).

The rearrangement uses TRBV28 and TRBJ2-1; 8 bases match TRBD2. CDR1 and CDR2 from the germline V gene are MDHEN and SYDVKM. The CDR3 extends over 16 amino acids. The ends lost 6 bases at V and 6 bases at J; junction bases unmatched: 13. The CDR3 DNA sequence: TGTGCCAGCAGCCCCCCAGCGGGGGCCCTCCCCAATGAGCAGTTCTTC. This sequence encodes CASSPPAGALPNEQFF.

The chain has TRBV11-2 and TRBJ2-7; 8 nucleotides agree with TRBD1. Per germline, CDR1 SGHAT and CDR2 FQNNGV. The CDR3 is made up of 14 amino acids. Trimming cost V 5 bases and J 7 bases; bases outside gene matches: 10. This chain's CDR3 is CASSGQGLGAEQYF. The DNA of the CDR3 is TGTGCCAGCAGCGGACAGGGATTAGGGGCTGAGCAGTACTTC.

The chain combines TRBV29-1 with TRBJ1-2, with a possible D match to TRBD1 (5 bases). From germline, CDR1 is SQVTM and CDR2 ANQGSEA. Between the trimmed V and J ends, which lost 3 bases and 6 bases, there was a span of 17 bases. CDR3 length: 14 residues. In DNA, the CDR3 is TGCAGCGTTGACCCTACGGAGGGGTACAATGGCTACACCTTC. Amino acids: CSVDPTEGYNGYTF.

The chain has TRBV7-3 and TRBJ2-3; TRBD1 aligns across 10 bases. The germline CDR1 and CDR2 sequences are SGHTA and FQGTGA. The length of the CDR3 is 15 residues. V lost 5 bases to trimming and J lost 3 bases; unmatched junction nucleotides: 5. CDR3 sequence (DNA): TGTGCCAGCAGCCCACGGACAGGGGGGACAGATACGCAGTATTTT. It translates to CASSPRTGGTDTQYF. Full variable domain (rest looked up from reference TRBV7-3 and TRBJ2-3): GAGVSQTPSNKVTEKGKYVELRCDPISGHTALYWYRQSLGQGPEFLIYFQGTGAADDSGLPNDRFFAVRPEGSVSTLKIQRTERGDSAVYLCASSPRTGGTDTQYFGPGTRLTVL.

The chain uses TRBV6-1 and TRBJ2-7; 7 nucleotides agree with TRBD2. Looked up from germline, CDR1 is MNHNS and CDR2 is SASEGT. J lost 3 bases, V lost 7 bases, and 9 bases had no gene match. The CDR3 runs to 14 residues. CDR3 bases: TGTGCCAGCACTCGGGCGGGAGACGTCTACGAGCAGTACTTC. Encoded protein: CASTRAGDVYEQYF.

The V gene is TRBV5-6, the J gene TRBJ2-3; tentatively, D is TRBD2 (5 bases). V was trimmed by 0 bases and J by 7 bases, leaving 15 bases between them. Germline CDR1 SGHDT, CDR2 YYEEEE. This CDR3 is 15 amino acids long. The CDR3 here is CASSLAQGRRYTQYF. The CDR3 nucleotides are TGTGCCAGCAGCTTGGCCCAAGGGAGACGATATACGCAGTATTTT. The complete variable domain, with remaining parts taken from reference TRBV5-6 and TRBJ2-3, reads DAGVTQSPTHLIKTRGQQVTLRCSPKSGHDTVSWYQQALGQGPQFIFQYYEEEERQRGNFPDRFSGHQFPNYSSELNVNALLLGDSALYLCASSLAQGRRYTQYFGPGTRLTVL.

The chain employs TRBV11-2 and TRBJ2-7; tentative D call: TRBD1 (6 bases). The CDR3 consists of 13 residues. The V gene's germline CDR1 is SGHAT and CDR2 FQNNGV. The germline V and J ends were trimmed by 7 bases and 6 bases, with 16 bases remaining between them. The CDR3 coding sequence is TGTGCCAGCAAGGGCCGGGACATGTTCGAGCAGTACTTC. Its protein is CASKGRDMFEQYF.

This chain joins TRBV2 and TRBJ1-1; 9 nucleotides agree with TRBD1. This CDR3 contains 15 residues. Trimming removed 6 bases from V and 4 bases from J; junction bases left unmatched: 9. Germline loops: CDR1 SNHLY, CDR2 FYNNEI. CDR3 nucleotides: TGTGCCAGCAGGTTCCTTGACAGGGGGGGCACTGAAGCTTTCTTT. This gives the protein CASRFLDRGGTEAFF. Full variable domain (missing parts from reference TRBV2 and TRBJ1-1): EPEVTQTPSHQVTQMGQEVILRCVPISNHLYFYWYRQILGQKVEFLVSFYNNEISEKSEIFDDQFSVERPDGSNFTLKIRSTKLEDSAMYFCASRFLDRGGTEAFFGQGTRLTVV.